This T cell receptor beta chain was sequenced for a study of T-cell memory formation after mild COVID-19. The CDR3 has 15 amino acids. With V trimmed by 5 bases and J by 3 bases, 11 bases remained unmatched. Germline V gives CDR1 DFQATT, CDR2 SNEGSKA (reference sequence). TCRdb re-called the 5' RACE reads through MiXCR, storing one row per CDR3 protein. The table shows around 110,000 distinct CDR3 sequences, with about 15% occurring only once. V is TRBV20-1 and J is TRBJ1-2, with TRBD1 identical over 8 bases. The receptor's source is a man aged 18 to 35 who had mild COVID-19 (a few samples of this study predate the infection). Cell type and time point are not known. Material: PBMCs or a T cell subset sorted from them (not recorded which). The CDR3 region has the DNA TGCAGTGCTCTAGTTGCCAAGACAGGGGACTATGGCTACACCTTC. As protein: CSALVAKTGDYGYTF.